This TCR beta chain was sequenced during a study of CD4+ T cells in melanoma. Clones were sequenced by immunoSEQ multiplex PCR, and TCRdb holds only the in-frame ones, with some missing. The sample lists 9,500 to 12,000 clones; roughly 66% were seen once. The source of this sequence is a human donor with melanoma. The sample taken for sequencing was cells from a culture (not recorded whether cultured in vitro).

The CDR3 DNA reads TGTGCCAGCAGCCGCAGAAGCTCCTACGAGCAGTACTTC. This sequence encodes CASSRRSSYEQYF. The chain employs TRBV5-6 and TRBJ2-5; D not certain. The J call may not be correct, given that the DNA end is closer to TRBJ2-7. The CDR3 totals 13 residues. Germline-derived CDR1 and CDR2 are SGHDT and YYEEEE.